The TCR beta chain under discussion was sequenced for a study of T-cell memory formation after mild COVID-19. Study-level findings and limits: Day 15 to 85 contracting clones showed balanced CD4/CD8; day 15 to 37 expanders favored CD4+. The authors left the SARS-CoV-2 specificity of second-wave clones peaking on day 37 unconfirmed.

Comment on this clonotype: The antigen is undetermined.

5'RACE primed from the constant segment yielded TCR alpha and TCR beta cDNA libraries bearing sample barcodes and UMIs. TCRdb recomputed calls from the 5' RACE reads with MiXCR, one row per CDR3 protein. This table has around 200,000 distinct CDR3 sequences, about 10% appearing once. This CDR3 has 14 amino acids. The germline CDR1 and CDR2 sequences are SGHTA and FQGNSA. The J segment lost 1 base and the V segment lost 5 bases, leaving 3 bases of the junction unmatched. V usage is TRBV7-2 and J usage is TRBJ2-3, with 7 bases that match TRBD2. This receptor was obtained from a young man who had mild COVID-19 (a few samples of this study predate the infection). Cell type and time point are not known. The specimen was PBMCs or a T cell subset sorted from them (not recorded which). CDR3 loop: CASSTRGGTDTQYF. The CDR3 coding sequence is TGTGCCAGCAGCACTCGGGGGGGCACAGATACGCAGTATTTT.